The T cell receptor (beta chain) under discussion was sequenced for a study of response to subunit inactivated influenza vaccine (dated by TCRdb to the late 2010s). Regarding the complete study: The study used deep quantitative T cell receptor repertoire profiling to track responses to a trivalent subunit inactivated influenza vaccine.

This clonotype was counted between two and nine times. What antigen it recognizes has not been identified. One base away there is no much larger clone; base qualities are not given. Summary of the overall study and its limitations: The authors proposed that each seasonal influenza vaccination may bring in only a limited number of new T cells.

Library prep was done by RT-PCR. Sequencing was performed on an Illumina HiSeq 2500. TCRdb's own reprocessing of the public reads used fastp at Q25 and MiXCR and kept productive beta chains. Each record represents a unique CDR3 protein, reported with the most common genes and DNA among its rows. The sample table contains 540,000 or so distinct CDR3 sequences; only one count was recorded for around 13% of them. The ten top clones hold less than 15% of the sample. The label giving this sample's time point can be read as: more than 35 days after influenza vaccine administration. Counted from cysteine to phenylalanine, this CDR3 has 15 amino acids. The CDR3 DNA has 45 bases and is translated from base 1. CDR1 is given as SGHDT and CDR2 as YYEEEE, both from the germline V gene. A distance of 16 bases separates the germline ends of V and J, which lose 7 bases and 1 base respectively.

Specimen: PBMCs from blood, collected about 40 days after vaccination. The clonotype was recovered from a man in his fifties or sixties who received an inactivated influenza vaccine. Donor details come from another sample of the same person, matched by shared clones. The rearranged segments are TRBV5-6 and TRBJ2-3; TRBD1 is a possible D gene, resting on 6 matching bases. For the CDR3, the sequence is CASAPPGVRTDTQYF. The nucleotide sequence reads TGTGCCAGCGCACCACCAGGGGTCCGCACAGATACGCAGTATTTT. Supplemented by the reference TRBV5-6 and TRBJ2-3 proteins around the CDR3, the complete variable domain is DAGVTQSPTHLIKTRGQQVTLRCSPKSGHDTVSWYQQALGQGPQFIFQYYEEEERQRGNFPDRFSGHQFPNYSSELNVNALLLGDSALYLCASAPPGVRTDTQYFGPGTRLTVL.